The 26 T cell receptor beta chains listed next were all sequenced from one sample in a study of OX40 agonist ivuxolimab in advanced cancers. Measured with immunoSEQ multiplex PCR; TCRdb has only the in-frame clones, and not every one. The sample has fewer than 85,000 clones, about 88% seen once; the top ten hold approximately 0.67%. The sample was CD4+ or CD8+ T cells sorted from blood, taken in a trial of the OX40 agonist ivuxolimab. These receptors all come from an adult with an advanced solid tumor such as melanoma, head and neck, liver or kidney cancer.

V usage is TRBV5-1 and J usage is TRBJ2-1; TRBD2 matches at 8 bases. Germline V gene data show CDR1 as SGHRS and CDR2 as YFSETQ. Trimming at V came to 2 bases and at J to 7 bases, leaving 2 bases not matched to a gene. This CDR3 comprises 13 residues. CDR3 amino acids: CASSFPGGNEQFF. Written as DNA, the CDR3 is TGCGCCAGCAGCTTTCCGGGAGGGAATGAGCAGTTCTTC.

V gene TRBV6-1 combines with J gene TRBJ1-2; D not resolved. CDR1 is MNHNS and CDR2 is SASEGT in the germline V gene. The CDR3 is 13 amino acids. V was shortened by 3 bases and J by 7 bases, with 12 bases between the two germline ends. CDR3 amino acids: CASSDRPEAGYTF. CDR3 nucleotide sequence: TGTGCCAGCAGTGACCGACCGGAGGCTGGCTACACCTTC.

By share of the sample, this clone is medium-sized (0.01 to 0.1%). The chain has TRBV6-5 and TRBJ1-3; TRBD1 might be the D (6 bases). Germline V lookup: CDR1 MNHEY, CDR2 SVGAGI. This CDR3 comprises 14 residues. V lost 6 bases, J lost 8 bases, and 17 bases lay in between. CDR3 sequence: CASRDQGWSDTIYF. CDR3 bases: TGTGCCAGCAGGGACCAGGGGTGGTCGGACACCATATATTTT.

The chain is built from TRBV5-4 and TRBJ1-2; D may be TRBD1 (6 bases). Trimming pared 4 bases from V and 4 bases from J, leaving 17 bases between. The CDR3 sequence is 15 residues long. The germline V gene has CDR1 SGHNT and CDR2 YYREEE (reference sequence). This CDR3 reads CASSPGTRGVYGYTF. The CDR3 bases are TGTGCCAGCAGCCCGGGGACACGGGGAGTCTATGGCTACACCTTC.

The rearrangement uses TRBV14 and TRBJ1-1; 7 bases are shared with TRBD1. V gave up 4 bases and J gave up 0 bases; unmatched junction bases: 2. The CDR3 consists of 14 residues. Germline CDR1 SGHDN, CDR2 FVKESK. CDR3 sequence reads: CASSLQGMNTEAFF. For the CDR3, the DNA is TGTGCCAGCAGCCTACAGGGGATGAACACTGAAGCTTTCTTT.

V usage is TRBV18 and J usage is TRBJ2-7; D not certain. Germline CDR1 KGHSH, CDR2 LQKENI. The ends were cut back, 6 bases at V and 5 bases at J, with 11 bases in the middle. The CDR3 contains 12 residues. DNA of the CDR3: TGTGCCAGCTCTCCTGGTGGGGACGAGCAGTACTTC. Its translation is CASSPGGDEQYF.

The rearrangement links TRBV7-2 to TRBJ1-2, with D possibly TRBD1 on 5 matching bases. V gave up 4 bases and J gave up 13 bases, with 25 bases separating them. The CDR3 has 15 amino acids. The V gene's germline CDR1 is SGHTA and CDR2 FQGNSA. Here the CDR3 DNA reads TGTGCCAGCAGCTCCCCTAGGGGCCCTCGAGGTCGGCGCACCTTC. It translates to CASSSPRGPRGRRTF.

The J gene is TRBJ1-4, the V gene TRBV5-4, with D perhaps matching TRBD1 (6 bases). The V gene lost 3 bases and the J gene lost 0 bases, with 9 bases spanning the gap. Per germline, CDR1 SGHNT and CDR2 YYREEE (reference sequence). The CDR3 is 15 residues long. The CDR3 protein is CASSSHRATNEKLFF. The DNA of the CDR3 is TGTGCCAGCAGCTCCCACAGGGCAACTAATGAAAAACTGTTTTTT.

The gene calls are TRBV29-1 and TRBJ2-5, with TRBD1 matching over 7 bases. Unmatched junction bases numbered 8, after V lost 7 bases and J lost 3 bases. This CDR3 spans 13 amino acids. Germline assignment: CDR1 SQVTM and CDR2 ANQGSEA. The CDR3, as DNA: TGCAGCGCCCACGGACAGGCAAAAGAGACCCAGTACTTC. Protein sequence: CSAHGQAKETQYF.

J is TRBJ2-1 and V is TRBV10-2; possible D gene TRBD1, 7 bases. Trimming took 6 bases from V and 5 from J, leaving 17 bases between them. Germline loops: CDR1 WSHSY, CDR2 SAAADI. This CDR3 spans 15 amino acids. The CDR3 protein is CASRRGDRVNNEQFF. The CDR3 nucleotides are TGCGCCAGCAGGAGGGGGGACAGAGTAAACAATGAGCAGTTCTTC.

This clone has just a few counts. The chain uses TRBV6-5 and TRBJ2-1; TRBD2 aligns across 7 bases. This CDR3 region has 15 residues. CDR1 MNHEY and CDR2 SVGAGI come from the germline V gene. The junction had 12 bases not matched to a gene; V was cut back by 4 bases and J by 9 bases. Here the CDR3 reads CASSSLSPAGSEQFF. The CDR3 coding sequence is TGTGCCAGCAGTTCCCTGAGTCCAGCGGGGAGTGAGCAGTTCTTC.

This clone was seen once. The rearrangement joins TRBV28 to TRBJ1-4; TRBD1 is a possible D gene (5 bases). The CDR3 is 13 residues long. Trimming took off 4 bases at V and 8 bases at J, with 11 bases between the two ends. Germline CDR1 is MDHEN and CDR2 is SYDVKM. The CDR3 nucleotides are TGTGCCAGCAGTTGGCCGGGGCGGGAAAAACTGTTTTTT. It specifies CASSWPGREKLFF. Filled out from reference TRBV28 and TRBJ1-4, the complete variable domain reads DVKVTQSSRYLVKRTGEKVFLECVQDMDHENMFWYRQDPGLGLRLIYFSYDVKMKEKGDIPEGYSVSREKKERFSLILESASTNQTSMYLCASSWPGREKLFFGSGTQLSVL.

The V and J genes are TRBV5-1 and TRBJ2-2, with D perhaps matching TRBD1 (5 bases). Germline V gene sequence: CDR1 SGHRS, CDR2 YFSETQ. The ends were cut back, 0 bases at V and 2 bases at J, with 11 bases in the middle. This CDR3 is 16 amino acids long. CDR3 region: CASSLDRQGNTGELFF. The DNA for the CDR3 is TGCGCCAGCAGCTTGGACAGGCAGGGAAACACCGGGGAGCTGTTTTTT. Based on the CDR3 plus reference TRBV5-1 and TRBJ2-2, the full variable domain is KAGVTQTPRYLIKTRGQQVTLSCSPISGHRSVSWYQQTPGQGLQFLFEYFSETQRNKGNFPGRFSGRQFSNSRSEMNVSTLELGDSALYLCASSLDRQGNTGELFFGEGSRLTVL.

The chain combines TRBV4-3 with TRBJ2-3, with 8 bases identical to TRBD2. V lost 3 bases, J lost 5 bases, and 13 bases stayed unmatched. CDR3 length equals 17 residues. Germline CDR1 and CDR2: LGHNA and YSLEER. CDR3: CASSHSGRGGRGDTQYF. DNA for the CDR3: TGCGCCAGCAGCCACTCCGGACGGGGGGGCCGTGGAGATACGCAGTATTTT.

The chain employs TRBV15 and TRBJ2-5; 8 positions agree with TRBD1. Matching the DNA end better, TRBJ2-7 makes the J call doubtful. Germline loops: CDR1 LNHNV, CDR2 YYDKDF (reference sequence). The CDR3 contains 14 residues. The CDR3 DNA follows: TGTGCCACCAGCAGAGAGGACAGGGTGAACGAGCAGTACTTC. It is translated as CATSREDRVNEQYF.

The rearrangement links TRBV30 to TRBJ1-3; the D is unclear. Germline V gene sequence: CDR1 GTSNPN, CDR2 SVGIG (reference sequence). This CDR3 is 14 amino acids long. The V end was cut by 4 bases, the J end by 5 bases, with 15 bases between. The CDR3 DNA sequence: TGTGCCTGGACAGGACGTACAAGCCGAAACACCATATATTTT. Protein sequence: CAWTGRTSRNTIYF.

The V gene is TRBV21-1, the J gene TRBJ2-5; TRBD1, as called in the table, went unchecked against the DNA. TRBV21-1 is a documented pseudogene. The length of the CDR3 is 14 residues. The CDR3 DNA sequence: TGTGCCAGCAGCAAGGGCACCCCAGGAGAGACCCAGTACTTC. This translates into CASSKGTPGETQYF.

The genes are TRBV5-1 and TRBJ2-7; weak D call: TRBD2 (6 bases). The V and J ends lost 4 bases and 5 bases respectively, with 13 bases between them. The CDR3 runs 13 residues. Germline values: CDR1 SGHRS, CDR2 YFSETQ. The CDR3 protein is CASSLGGGNEQYF. CDR3 nucleotides: TGCGCCAGCAGCCTGGGTGGGGGGAACGAGCAGTACTTC.

This chain links TRBV5-6 with TRBJ1-1; tentatively, D is TRBD1 (5 bases). V was cut by 4 bases and J by 3 bases, with 25 bases left in between. Germline lookup yields CDR1 SGHDT and CDR2 YYEEEE. The CDR3 sequence is 18 residues long. In DNA form, the CDR3 reads TGTGCCAGCAGCCCGGGACGAGCCTTCCCTTATGGGGACACTGAAGCTTTCTTT. Protein sequence: CASSPGRAFPYGDTEAFF.

This chain uses TRBV6-1 with TRBJ2-6; D remains ambiguous. CDR3 size: 17 residues. CDR1 and CDR2 (germline): MNHNS, SASEGT. Trimming pared 1 base from V and 2 bases from J, leaving 12 bases between. CDR3 in amino acids: CASSEGVWHPGANVLTF. In nucleotides, the CDR3 is TGTGCCAGCAGTGAAGGGGTATGGCACCCTGGGGCCAACGTCCTGACTTTC.

V gene TRBV2 combines with J gene TRBJ1-3, with D uncertain. The germline gives CDR1 SNHLY, CDR2 FYNNEI. The CDR3 spans 14 residues. V lost 3 bases to trimming and J lost 0 bases, with 6 bases between them. The CDR3 region has the DNA TGTGCCAGCAGTGAGGTTGGCTCTGGAAACACCATATATTTT. Amino acid sequence: CASSEVGSGNTIYF.

The genes are TRBV6-1 and TRBJ1-5; a possible D gene is TRBD1 (6 bases). Trimming removed 10 bases at V and 5 bases at J, with 18 bases between. Germline values: CDR1 MNHNS, CDR2 SASEGT. The CDR3 totals 14 residues. The CDR3 DNA is TGTGCCACCCTAACACAGGGTCGGGATCAGCCCCAGCATTTT. Translation gives CATLTQGRDQPQHF.

The chain uses TRBV9 and TRBJ2-3, with TRBD2 matching over 11 bases. The germline V gene has CDR1 SGDLS and CDR2 YYNGEE. The V segment lost 0 bases and the J segment 0 bases; nucleotides outside the gene matches: 9. The CDR3 runs 19 residues. The CDR3 reads CASSVGSGGDSISTDTQYF. In DNA form, the CDR3 reads TGTGCCAGCAGCGTAGGTAGCGGGGGGGATAGTATAAGCACAGATACGCAGTATTTT.

This chain joins TRBV6-5 and TRBJ2-7; 10 bases map to TRBD2. CDR1 is MNHEY, CDR2 SVGAGI, per germline. V lost 2 bases to trimming and J lost 3 bases; unmatched junction nucleotides: 4. The CDR3 runs 15 residues. The CDR3 region has the DNA TGTGCCAGCAGTTACCTAGCTAGCGGGAGCTACGAGCAGTACTTC. Translation gives CASSYLASGSYEQYF.

The chain is built from TRBV6-1 and TRBJ2-3; no clear D. CDR1 and CDR2 (germline): MNHNS, SASEGT. V dropped 8 bases and J dropped 0 bases, with 15 bases sitting between them. The CDR3 has 15 amino acids. The CDR3 sequence is CASAIAVHSTDTQYF. CDR3 bases: TGTGCCAGCGCAATCGCGGTACATAGCACAGATACGCAGTATTTT.

Here the CDR3 DNA reads TGTGCCAGCAGTTTATCAGGGGCGAAAAACATTCAGTACTTC. It translates to CASSLSGAKNIQYF. The chain combines TRBV28 with TRBJ2-4; possibly TRBD1 for D (6 bases). Trimming removed 1 base from V and 4 bases from J, with 8 bases in between. This CDR3 spans 14 amino acids. The germline CDR1 and CDR2 sequences are MDHEN and SYDVKM.